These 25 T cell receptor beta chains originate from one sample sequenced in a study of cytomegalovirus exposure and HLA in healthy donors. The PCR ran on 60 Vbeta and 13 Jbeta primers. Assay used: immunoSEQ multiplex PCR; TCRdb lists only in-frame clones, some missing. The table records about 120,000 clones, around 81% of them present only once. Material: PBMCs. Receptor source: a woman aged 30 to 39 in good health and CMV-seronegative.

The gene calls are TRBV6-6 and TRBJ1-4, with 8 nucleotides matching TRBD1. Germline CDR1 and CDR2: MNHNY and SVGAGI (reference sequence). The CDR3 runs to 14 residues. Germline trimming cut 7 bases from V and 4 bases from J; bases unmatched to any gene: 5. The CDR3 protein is CASKAGGGNEKLFF. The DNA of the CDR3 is TGTGCCAGCAAGGCAGGGGGCGGTAATGAAAAACTGTTTTTT.

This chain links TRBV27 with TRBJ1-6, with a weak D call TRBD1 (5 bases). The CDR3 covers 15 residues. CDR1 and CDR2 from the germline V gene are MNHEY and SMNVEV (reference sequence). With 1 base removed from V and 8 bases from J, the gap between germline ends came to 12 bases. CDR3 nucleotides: TGTGCCAGCAGTTTATATGCTGGGGCGGATTCACCCCTCCACTTT. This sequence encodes CASSLYAGADSPLHF.

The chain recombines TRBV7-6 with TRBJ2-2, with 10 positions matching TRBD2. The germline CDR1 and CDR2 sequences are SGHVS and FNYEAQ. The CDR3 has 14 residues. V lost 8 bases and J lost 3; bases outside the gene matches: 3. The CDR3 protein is CASGLAGDTGELFF. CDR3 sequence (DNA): TGTGCCAGCGGTCTAGCGGGAGACACCGGGGAGCTGTTTTTT.

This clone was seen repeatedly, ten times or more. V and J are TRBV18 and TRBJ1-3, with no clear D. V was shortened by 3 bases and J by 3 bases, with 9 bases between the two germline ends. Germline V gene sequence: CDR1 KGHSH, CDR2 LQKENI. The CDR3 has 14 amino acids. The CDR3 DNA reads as TGTGCCAGCTCACCGGGCACCGTTGGAAACACCATATATTTT. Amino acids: CASSPGTVGNTIYF.

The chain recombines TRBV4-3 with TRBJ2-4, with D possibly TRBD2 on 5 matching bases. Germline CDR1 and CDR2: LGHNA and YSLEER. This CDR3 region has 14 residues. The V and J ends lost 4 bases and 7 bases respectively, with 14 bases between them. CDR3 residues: CASSLGAEINIQYF. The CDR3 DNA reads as TGCGCCAGCAGCCTTGGAGCGGAGATCAACATTCAGTACTTC.

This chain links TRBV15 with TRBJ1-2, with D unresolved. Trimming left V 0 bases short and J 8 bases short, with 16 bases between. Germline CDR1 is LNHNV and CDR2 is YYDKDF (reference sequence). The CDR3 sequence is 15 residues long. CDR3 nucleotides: TGTGCCACCAGCAGAGATGTATCAGAGGAGACCGGCTACACCTTC. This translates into CATSRDVSEETGYTF.

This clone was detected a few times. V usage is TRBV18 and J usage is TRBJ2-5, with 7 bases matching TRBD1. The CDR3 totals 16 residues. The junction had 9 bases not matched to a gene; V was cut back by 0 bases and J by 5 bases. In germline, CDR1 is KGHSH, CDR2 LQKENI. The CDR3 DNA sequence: TGTGCCAGCTCACCACCCTTGACAGGGCTTGGGGAGACCCAGTACTTC. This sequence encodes CASSPPLTGLGETQYF.

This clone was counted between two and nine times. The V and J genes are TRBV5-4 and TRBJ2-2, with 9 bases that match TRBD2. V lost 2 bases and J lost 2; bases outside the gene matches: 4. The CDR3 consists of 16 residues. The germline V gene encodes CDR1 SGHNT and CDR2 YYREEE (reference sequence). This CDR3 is CASSFGLATNTGELFF. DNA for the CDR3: TGTGCCAGCAGCTTCGGACTAGCGACAAACACCGGGGAGCTGTTTTTT.

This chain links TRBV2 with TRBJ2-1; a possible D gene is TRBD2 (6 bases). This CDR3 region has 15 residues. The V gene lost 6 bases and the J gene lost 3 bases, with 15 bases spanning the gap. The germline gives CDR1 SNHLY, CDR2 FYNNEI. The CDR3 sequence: CASRVAVSNYNEQFF. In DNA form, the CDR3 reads TGTGCCAGCAGAGTAGCGGTTTCGAACTACAATGAGCAGTTCTTC.

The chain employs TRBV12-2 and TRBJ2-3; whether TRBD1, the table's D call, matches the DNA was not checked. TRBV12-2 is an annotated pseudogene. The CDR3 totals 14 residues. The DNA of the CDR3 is TGTGCAAGTCGCCCGGACAGGGGAACAGATACGCAGTATTTT. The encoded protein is CASRPDRGTDTQYF.

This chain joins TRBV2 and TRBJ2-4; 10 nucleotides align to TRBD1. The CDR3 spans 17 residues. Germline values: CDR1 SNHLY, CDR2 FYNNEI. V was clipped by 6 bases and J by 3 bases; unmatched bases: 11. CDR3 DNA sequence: TGTGCCAGCAGGGAAACCTGGGACAGGGGTGGCAAAAACATTCAGTACTTC. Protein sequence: CASRETWDRGGKNIQYF.

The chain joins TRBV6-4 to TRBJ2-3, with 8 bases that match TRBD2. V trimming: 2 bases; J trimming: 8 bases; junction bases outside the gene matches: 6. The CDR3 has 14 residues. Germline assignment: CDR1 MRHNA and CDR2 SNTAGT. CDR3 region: CASSDVPGRATQYF. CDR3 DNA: TGTGCCAGCAGTGACGTCCCCGGGAGGGCTACGCAGTATTTT.

The CDR3 DNA reads as TGTGCCAGCAGTCCCCGGACAGGGCGGAACACTGAAGCTTTCTTT. Its translation: CASSPRTGRNTEAFF. The chain carries TRBV27 and TRBJ1-1; TRBD1 aligns across 8 bases. Germline V gene sequence: CDR1 MNHEY, CDR2 SMNVEV (reference sequence). The CDR3 length is 15 residues. The V and J ends lost 5 bases and 1 base, in that order; junction bases with no gene match: 6.

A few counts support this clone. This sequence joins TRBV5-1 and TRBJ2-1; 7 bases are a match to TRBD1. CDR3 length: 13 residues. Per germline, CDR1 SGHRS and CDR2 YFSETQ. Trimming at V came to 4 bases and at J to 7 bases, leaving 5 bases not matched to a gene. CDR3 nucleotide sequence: TGCGCCAGCAGCCCGGGACAGAGGAATGAGCAGTTCTTC. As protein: CASSPGQRNEQFF.

This CDR3 is CAWRTGNEGPQHF. The CDR3 nucleotides read TGTGCCTGGAGGACAGGGAATGAAGGGCCCCAGCATTTT. The genes are TRBV30 and TRBJ1-5, with 7 nucleotides matching TRBD1. Trimming took 3 bases from V and 9 from J; bases not matched to a gene: 8. This CDR3 is 13 amino acids long. Germline V gene lookup returns CDR1 GTSNPN and CDR2 SVGIG (reference sequence). Full variable domain (outside the CDR3, taken from reference TRBV30 and TRBJ1-5): SQTIHQWPATLVQPVGSPLSLECTVEGTSNPNLYWYRQAAGRGLQLLFYSVGIGQISSEVPQNLSASRPQDRQFILSSKKLLLSDSGFYLCAWRTGNEGPQHFGDGTRLSIL.

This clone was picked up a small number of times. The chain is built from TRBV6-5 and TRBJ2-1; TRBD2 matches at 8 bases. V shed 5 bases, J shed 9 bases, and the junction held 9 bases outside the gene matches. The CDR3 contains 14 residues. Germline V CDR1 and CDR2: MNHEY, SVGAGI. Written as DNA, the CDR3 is TGTGCCAGCAGTGGAGGGGCGGGAGGTGGTGAGCAGTTCTTC. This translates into CASSGGAGGGEQFF.

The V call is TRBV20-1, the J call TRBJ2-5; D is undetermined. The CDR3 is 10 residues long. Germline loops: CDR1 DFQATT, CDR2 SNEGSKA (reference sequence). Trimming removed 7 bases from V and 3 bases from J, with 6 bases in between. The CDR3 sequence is CSETKETQYF. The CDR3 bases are TGCAGTGAAACAAAAGAGACCCAGTACTTC.

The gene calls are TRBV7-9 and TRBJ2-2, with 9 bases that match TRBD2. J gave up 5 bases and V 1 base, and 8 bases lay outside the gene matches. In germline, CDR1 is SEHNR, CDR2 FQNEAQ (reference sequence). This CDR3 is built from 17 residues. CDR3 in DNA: TGTGCCAGCAGCTTAGATGGCCTGCGGGAGGGAACCGGGGAGCTGTTTTTT. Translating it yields CASSLDGLREGTGELFF.

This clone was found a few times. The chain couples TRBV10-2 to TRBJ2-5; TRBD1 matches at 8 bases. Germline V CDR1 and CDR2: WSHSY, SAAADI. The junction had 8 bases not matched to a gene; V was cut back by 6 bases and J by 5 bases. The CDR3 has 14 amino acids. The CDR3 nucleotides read TGCGCCAGCAGGGAAACAGGGGGTTGGGAGACCCAGTACTTC. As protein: CASRETGGWETQYF.

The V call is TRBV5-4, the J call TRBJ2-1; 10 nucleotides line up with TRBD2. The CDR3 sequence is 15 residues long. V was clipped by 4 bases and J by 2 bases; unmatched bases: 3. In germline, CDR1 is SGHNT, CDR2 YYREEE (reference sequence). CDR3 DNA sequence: TGTGCCAGCAGCAGTACTAGCGGGACCTACAATGAGCAGTTCTTC. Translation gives CASSSTSGTYNEQFF.

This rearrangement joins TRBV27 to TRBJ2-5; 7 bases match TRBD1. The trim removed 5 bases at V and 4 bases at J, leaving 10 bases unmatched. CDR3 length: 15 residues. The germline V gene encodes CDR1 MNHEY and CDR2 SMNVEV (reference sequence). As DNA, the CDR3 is TGTGCCAGCAGTCCTACCCCCGACAGGGTAGAGACCCAGTACTTC. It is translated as CASSPTPDRVETQYF.

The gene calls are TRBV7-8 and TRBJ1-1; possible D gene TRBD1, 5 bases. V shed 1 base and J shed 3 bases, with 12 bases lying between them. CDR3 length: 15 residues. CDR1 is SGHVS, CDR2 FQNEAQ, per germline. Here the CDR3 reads CASSLGREGDTEAFF. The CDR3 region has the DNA TGTGCCAGCAGCTTAGGCAGGGAGGGAGACACTGAAGCTTTCTTT. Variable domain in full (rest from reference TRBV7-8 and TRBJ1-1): GAGVSQSPRYKVAKRGQDVALRCDPISGHVSLFWYQQALGQGPEFLTYFQNEAQLDKSGLPSDRFFAERPEGSVSTLKIQRTQQEDSAVYLCASSLGREGDTEAFFGQGTRLTVV.

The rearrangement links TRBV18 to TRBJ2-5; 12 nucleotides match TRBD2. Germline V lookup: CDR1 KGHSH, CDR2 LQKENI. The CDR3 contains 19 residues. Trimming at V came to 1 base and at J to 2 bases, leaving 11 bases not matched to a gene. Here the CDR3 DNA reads TGTGCCAGCTCACCACTGACTAGCGGGAGACAAATCCCGCAAGAGACCCAGTACTTC. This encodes CASSPLTSGRQIPQETQYF.

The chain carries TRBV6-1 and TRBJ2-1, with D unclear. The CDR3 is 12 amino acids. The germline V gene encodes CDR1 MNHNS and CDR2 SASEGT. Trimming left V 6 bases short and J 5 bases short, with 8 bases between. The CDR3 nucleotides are TGTGCCAGCAGCCAGACTGACAATGAGCAGTTCTTC. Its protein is CASSQTDNEQFF.

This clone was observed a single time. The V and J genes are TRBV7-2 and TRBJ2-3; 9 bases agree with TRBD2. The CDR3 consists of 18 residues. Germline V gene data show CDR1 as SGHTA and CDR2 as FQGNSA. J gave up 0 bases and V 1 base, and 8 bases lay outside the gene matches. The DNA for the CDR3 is TGTGCCAGCAGCTTAGTCGGTAGCGGGAGTTTCAGCACAGATACGCAGTATTTT. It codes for CASSLVGSGSFSTDTQYF.